Shown below are 27 T cell receptor beta chains from a single sample sequenced in a study of blood T cell repertoires in COVID-19 (dated by TCRdb to 2018 to 2021). Library preparation was by the immunoSEQ multiplex PCR assay. TCRdb provides this immuneACCESS table in a form limited to in-frame rearrangements. Some clones are lacking; in checked studies, under half of them reflect an unresolved V gene, and why the rest are absent is not known. For this sample there are 200,000 to 250,000 clones; approximately 86% appear just once. Together, the top ten hold approximately 1.5% of the sample. Material for sequencing was PBMCs or T cells enriched from blood (not recorded which). Receptors were obtained from a woman aged 45 to 65 who had recovered from COVID-19.

This clone has more than one count but fewer than ten. This chain uses TRBV28 with TRBJ1-2; 8 bases match TRBD1. Germline CDR1 and CDR2: MDHEN and SYDVKM. CDR3 length: 14 amino acids. Losses at the gene ends were 7 bases for V and 7 bases for J; bases not matched to a gene: 11. CDR3 sequence reads: CASMSRTGWAGYTF. In DNA form, the CDR3 reads TGTGCCAGCATGTCCCGGACAGGGTGGGCTGGCTACACCTTC.

V gene TRBV7-9 combines with J gene TRBJ2-3; 13 nucleotides line up with TRBD2. V trimming: 4 bases; J trimming: 4 bases; junction bases outside the gene matches: 14. CDR1 and CDR2 (germline): SEHNR, FQNEAQ (reference sequence). This CDR3 has 19 amino acids. The chain's CDR3 is CASSSPWGLAGWRPDTQYF. CDR3 DNA: TGTGCCAGCAGCTCCCCCTGGGGACTAGCGGGGTGGCGGCCAGATACGCAGTATTTT.

The chain couples TRBV4-3 to TRBJ2-3; D is unclear. This CDR3 is built from 16 residues. CDR1 is LGHNA, CDR2 YSLEER, per germline. V was clipped by 1 base and J by 0 bases, with 11 bases between them. The CDR3 coding sequence is TGCGCCAGCAGCCAAGGGTCCCAGATTAGCACAGATACGCAGTATTTT. Its protein product is CASSQGSQISTDTQYF.

This clone showed up just once. The chain carries TRBV7-2 and TRBJ2-7; TRBD2 agrees at 9 bases. Trimming took 6 bases from V and 6 from J; bases not matched to a gene: 18. The CDR3 contains 17 residues. Germline CDR1 is SGHTA and CDR2 is FQGNSA. For the CDR3, the DNA is TGTGCCAGCAGGAGTAGCTTATATAGCGGGAGACTCGGCGAGCAGTACTTC. As protein: CASRSSLYSGRLGEQYF.

The chain has TRBV27 and TRBJ2-7; a weak D match, TRBD2 (6 bases). From germline, CDR1 is MNHEY and CDR2 SMNVEV (reference sequence). The CDR3 sequence is 15 residues long. The V end was cut by 4 bases, the J end by 3 bases, with 16 bases between. DNA for the CDR3: TGTGCCAGCAGTTCAAACGCGGGAAGGGGCTACGAGCAGTACTTC. Translating it yields CASSSNAGRGYEQYF.

The CDR3, as DNA: TGTGCCAGTAGCATACGGACAGGGACCTACGAGCAGTACTTC. Protein sequence: CASSIRTGTYEQYF. The rearrangement joins TRBV19 to TRBJ2-7; TRBD1 agrees at 8 bases. J was trimmed by 2 bases and V by 6 bases; bases with no gene match: 6. This CDR3 comprises 14 residues. Germline V gene data show CDR1 as LNHDA and CDR2 as SQIVND (reference sequence).

This rearrangement joins TRBV5-1 to TRBJ1-5; D uncertain. The CDR3 is made up of 14 amino acids. Germline V gene lookup returns CDR1 SGHRS and CDR2 YFSETQ. The ends were cut back, 4 bases at V and 8 bases at J, with 16 bases in the middle. The CDR3 region is CASSATGSYEPQHF. CDR3 nucleotides: TGCGCCAGCAGCGCGACGGGAAGTTATGAGCCCCAGCATTTT.

This clone showed up just a few times. V and J are TRBV28 and TRBJ1-1, with 7 bases matching TRBD1. V shed 3 bases, J shed 4 bases, and the junction held 8 bases outside the gene matches. The CDR3 has 15 residues. Germline-derived CDR1 and CDR2 are MDHEN and SYDVKM. The CDR3 spells CASSLKGARATEAFF. CDR3 coding DNA: TGTGCCAGCAGTTTGAAGGGGGCGCGAGCCACTGAAGCTTTCTTT.

The CDR3 nucleotides read TGCGCCAGCAGCACACAGGGGGCCCAAGAGACCCAGTACTTC. Residues: CASSTQGAQETQYF. The chain employs TRBV5-1 and TRBJ2-5; 9 nucleotides match TRBD1. Germline V gives CDR1 SGHRS, CDR2 YFSETQ. There are 14 residues in the CDR3. The V gene end was trimmed by 4 bases and the J gene end by 1 base; junction bases not matched to a gene: 2.

In its sample, this clone was seen once. The CDR3 DNA reads as TGCGCCAGCAGCTTGGTTCCGGACAGGGCTTACGAGCAGTACTTC. Translated, it gives CASSLVPDRAYEQYF. The chain is built from TRBV5-1 and TRBJ2-7; 8 nucleotides agree with TRBD1. Germline assignment: CDR1 SGHRS and CDR2 YFSETQ. The CDR3 has 15 amino acids. Trimming took 0 bases from V and 4 from J; bases not matched to a gene: 6. The full variable domain, with the rest looked up from reference TRBV5-1 and TRBJ2-7, is KAGVTQTPRYLIKTRGQQVTLSCSPISGHRSVSWYQQTPGQGLQFLFEYFSETQRNKGNFPGRFSGRQFSNSRSEMNVSTLELGDSALYLCASSLVPDRAYEQYFGPGTRLTVT.

The rearrangement links TRBV7-9 to TRBJ2-3, with a weak D call TRBD2 (6 bases). Germline CDR1 reads SEHNR; CDR2 reads FQNEAQ (reference sequence). The CDR3 spans 16 residues. V lost 2 bases, J lost 1 base, and 13 bases lay in between. This CDR3 is CASSLNVASGTDTQYF. The CDR3 DNA reads as TGTGCCAGCAGCTTAAACGTTGCTAGCGGCACAGATACGCAGTATTTT.

The chain carries TRBV7-2 and TRBJ1-1; possibly TRBD1 for D (6 bases). The ends were cut back, 5 bases at V and 2 bases at J, with 9 bases in the middle. This CDR3 has 13 residues. CDR1 and CDR2 from the germline V gene are SGHTA and FQGNSA. This chain's CDR3 is CASSRDINTEAFF. The CDR3 nucleotides read TGTGCCAGCAGCCGGGACATCAACACTGAAGCTTTCTTT.

The CDR3 region is CASSQGQGGRKNIQYF. The CDR3 DNA reads TGCGCCAGCAGCCAGGGGCAGGGAGGGCGAAAAAACATTCAGTACTTC. The V gene is TRBV4-1, the J gene TRBJ2-4; 7 nucleotides match TRBD2. The germline CDR1 and CDR2 sequences are MGHRA and YSYEKL. The CDR3 length is 16 residues. J was trimmed by 4 bases and V by 3 bases; bases with no gene match: 9.

This clone was detected only a few times. This chain joins TRBV18 and TRBJ2-2, with a possible D match to TRBD2 (6 bases). Germline-derived CDR1 and CDR2 are KGHSH and LQKENI. The CDR3 runs to 14 residues. V was cut by 9 bases and J by 2 bases, with 13 bases left in between. CDR3 bases: TGTGCCAGTACGGGACTCTCTAACACCGGGGAGCTGTTTTTT. As protein: CASTGLSNTGELFF. The whole variable domain, filled in from reference TRBV18 and TRBJ2-2, reads NAGVMQNPRHLVRRRGQEARLRCSPMKGHSHVYWYRQLPEEGLKFMVYLQKENIIDESGMPKERFSAEFPKEGPSILRIQQVVRGDSAAYFCASTGLSNTGELFFGEGSRLTVL.

The V call is TRBV28, the J call TRBJ1-2; the match to TRBD1 covers 7 bases. The CDR3 totals 15 residues. Germline V lookup: CDR1 MDHEN, CDR2 SYDVKM. V lost 4 bases to trimming and J lost 3 bases; unmatched junction nucleotides: 8. The CDR3 here is CASSSMGGQYYGYTF. CDR3 nucleotides: TGTGCCAGCAGTTCGATGGGGGGACAGTACTATGGCTACACCTTC.

The chain recombines TRBV5-5 with TRBJ2-7, with a weak D call TRBD1 (5 bases). Germline V lookup: CDR1 SGHKS, CDR2 YYEKEE (reference sequence). V was shortened by 2 bases and J by 2 bases, with 14 bases between the two germline ends. CDR3 length equals 15 residues. The CDR3 DNA reads TGTGCCAGCAGCTTTTCAGGCAGGGCGGCCTACGAGCAGTACTTC. Its protein product is CASSFSGRAAYEQYF.

CDR3 sequence: CASSPRDYYGYTF. CDR3 sequence (DNA): TGTGCCAGCAGCCCGAGGGATTACTATGGCTACACCTTC. The rearrangement uses TRBV11-2 and TRBJ1-2; D uncertain. There are 13 residues in the CDR3. Trimming took off 5 bases at V and 3 bases at J, with 10 bases between the two ends. Germline V CDR1 and CDR2: SGHAT, FQNNGV.

The chain uses TRBV19 and TRBJ2-6; TRBD1 is a possible D gene (6 bases). Germline CDR1 LNHDA, CDR2 SQIVND (reference sequence). This CDR3 has 21 amino acids. With 2 bases removed from V and 4 bases from J, the gap between germline ends came to 27 bases. This chain's CDR3 is CASSILVVGAIVFPGANVLTF. The CDR3 coding sequence is TGTGCCAGTAGTATACTTGTGGTGGGGGCGATAGTATTCCCCGGGGCCAACGTCCTGACTTTC. Full variable domain (rest looked up from reference TRBV19 and TRBJ2-6): DGGITQSPKYLFRKEGQNVTLSCEQNLNHDAMYWYRQDPGQGLRLIYYSQIVNDFQKGDIAEGYSVSREKKESFPLTVTSAQKNPTAFYLCASSILVVGAIVFPGANVLTFGAGSRLTVL.

This clone was detected a few times. The V gene is TRBV14, the J gene TRBJ1-3; the D gene is possibly TRBD1 (5 bases). This CDR3 is built from 24 residues. V lost 1 base to trimming and J lost 0 bases, with 34 bases between them. CDR1 and CDR2 (germline): SGHDN, FVKESK. CDR3 in amino acids: CASSQALNLLPGRGTHSSGNTIYF. The CDR3 DNA sequence: TGTGCCAGCAGCCAAGCTCTGAATCTCCTACCGGGACGGGGGACTCATAGCTCTGGAAACACCATATATTTT.

This clone was observed a handful of times. The chain recombines TRBV5-1 with TRBJ2-2; D call uncertain. V lost 1 base and J lost 0, with 16 bases in between. Looked up from germline, CDR1 is SGHRS and CDR2 is YFSETQ. The CDR3 is 18 amino acids. The CDR3 region is CASSLTTRSKANTGELFF. The CDR3 region has the DNA TGCGCCAGCAGCTTGACGACTCGTAGTAAAGCGAACACCGGGGAGCTGTTTTTT.

The V gene is TRBV11-2, the J gene TRBJ1-3, with 7 bases that match TRBD1. In germline, CDR1 is SGHAT, CDR2 FQNNGV. The V gene end was trimmed by 5 bases and the J gene end by 1 base; junction bases not matched to a gene: 5. This CDR3 has 15 residues. The CDR3 region is CASSTNRGSGNTIYF. CDR3 nucleotides: TGTGCCAGCAGCACAAACAGGGGTTCTGGAAACACCATATATTTT.

The rearrangement links TRBV2 to TRBJ2-7; TRBD2 matches 10 bases. The CDR3 loop spans 13 amino acids. Germline values: CDR1 SNHLY, CDR2 FYNNEI. V gave up 8 bases and J gave up 6 bases; unmatched junction bases: 7. CDR3 in DNA: TGTGCCAGCTGCCCGGGACTAGCGAGCGAGCAGTACTTC. Translating gives CASCPGLASEQYF.

The genes are TRBV28 and TRBJ2-7, with 10 bases lining up with TRBD1. The CDR3 has 13 residues. After removal of 6 bases from V and 6 bases from J, the junction contained 5 bases not matched to a gene. Germline loops: CDR1 MDHEN, CDR2 SYDVKM. In DNA form, the CDR3 reads TGTGCCAGCAGACCGGGACAGGGGCGCGAGCAGTACTTC. Translation: CASRPGQGREQYF.

V usage is TRBV30 and J usage is TRBJ1-5; D not resolved. Germline CDR1 GTSNPN, CDR2 SVGIG (reference sequence). Trimming removed 3 bases from V and 5 bases from J, with 11 bases in between. This CDR3 spans 13 amino acids. Written as DNA, the CDR3 is TGTGCCTGGAGCCGGAGGGTCGATCAGCCCCAGCATTTT. Translation gives CAWSRRVDQPQHF. Combining the CDR3 with reference TRBV30 and TRBJ1-5 gives the whole variable domain SQTIHQWPATLVQPVGSPLSLECTVEGTSNPNLYWYRQAAGRGLQLLFYSVGIGQISSEVPQNLSASRPQDRQFILSSKKLLLSDSGFYLCAWSRRVDQPQHFGDGTRLSIL.

The chain recombines TRBV5-1 with TRBJ2-1, with 10 bases lining up with TRBD2. The trim removed 5 bases at V and 10 bases at J, leaving 6 bases unmatched. The germline gives CDR1 SGHRS, CDR2 YFSETQ. The CDR3 has 13 residues. The CDR3 here is CASSILAGVEQFF. CDR3 sequence (DNA): TGCGCCAGCAGTATCCTAGCGGGAGTCGAGCAGTTCTTC.

The chain is built from TRBV7-2 and TRBJ2-2; D is possibly TRBD2 (6 bases). This CDR3 region has 14 residues. Germline values: CDR1 SGHTA, CDR2 FQGNSA. The V end was cut by 2 bases, the J end by 8 bases, with 12 bases between. CDR3 in amino acids: CASSLITGVGELFF. The CDR3 DNA follows: TGTGCCAGCAGCTTAATCACGGGAGTTGGGGAGCTGTTTTTT.

The gene calls are TRBV10-3 and TRBJ2-7, with 10 bases lining up with TRBD1. The V and J ends lost 10 bases and 5 bases, in that order; junction bases with no gene match: 8. CDR1 ENHRY and CDR2 SYGVKD come from the germline V gene. The CDR3 length is 13 residues. CDR3 in amino acids: CATTGQGTNEQYF. CDR3 DNA: TGTGCCACAACGGGACAGGGGACGAACGAGCAGTACTTC.